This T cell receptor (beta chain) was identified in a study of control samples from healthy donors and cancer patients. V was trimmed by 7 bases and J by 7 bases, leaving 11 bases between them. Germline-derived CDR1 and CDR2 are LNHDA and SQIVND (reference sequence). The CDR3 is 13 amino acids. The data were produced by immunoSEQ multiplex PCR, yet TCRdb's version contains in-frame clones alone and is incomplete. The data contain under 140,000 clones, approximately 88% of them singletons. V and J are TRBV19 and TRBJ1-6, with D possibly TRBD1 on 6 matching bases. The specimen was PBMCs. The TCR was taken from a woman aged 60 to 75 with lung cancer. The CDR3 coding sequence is TGTGCCAGTAACAGGGAGGGGAATTCACCCCTCCACTTT. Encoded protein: CASNREGNSPLHF.